This T cell receptor beta chain was observed in a study of T cells in Graves' hyperthyroidism and ophthalmopathy. Regions amplified from RNA transcripts were the TCR beta CDR3 regions. Primed by the HTBI set, a first-round RT-PCR was run on the TCR CDR3. TCRdb called the multiplex PCR reads again in MiXCR, with one record for every CDR3 protein. The table has about 380,000 distinct CDR3 sequences, more than 11% seen once. The specimen sequenced was blood. The origin of this receptor is a woman in her sixties or seventies with Graves' hyperthyroidism.

The CDR3 loop reads CASSWGSTYNEQFF. DNA of the CDR3: TGTGCCAGCAGCTGGGGGTCAACCTACAATGAGCAGTTCTTC. The chain joins TRBV7-2 to TRBJ2-1, with D perhaps being TRBD1 or TRBD2 (5 bases each). This CDR3 region has 14 residues. Germline V lookup: CDR1 SGHTA, CDR2 FQGNSA. The V end lost 4 bases, the J end lost 2 bases, and 9 bases lay between the germline ends. The whole variable domain, remainder taken from reference TRBV7-2 and TRBJ2-1, is GAGVSQSPSNKVTEKGKDVELRCDPISGHTALYWYRQSLGQGLEFLIYFQGNSAPDKSGLPSDRFSAERTGGSVSTLTIQRTQQEDSAVYLCASSWGSTYNEQFFGPGTRLTVL.